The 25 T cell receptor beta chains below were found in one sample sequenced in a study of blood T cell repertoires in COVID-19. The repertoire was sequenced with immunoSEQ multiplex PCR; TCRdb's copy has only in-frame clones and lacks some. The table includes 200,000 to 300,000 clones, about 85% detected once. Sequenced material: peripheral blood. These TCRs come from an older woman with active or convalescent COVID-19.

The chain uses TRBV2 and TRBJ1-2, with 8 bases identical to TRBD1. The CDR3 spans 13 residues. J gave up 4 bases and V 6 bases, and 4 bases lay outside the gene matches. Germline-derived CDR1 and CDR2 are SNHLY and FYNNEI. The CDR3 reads CASRAGQAYGYTF. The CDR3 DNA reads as TGTGCCAGCAGAGCGGGACAGGCCTATGGCTACACCTTC.

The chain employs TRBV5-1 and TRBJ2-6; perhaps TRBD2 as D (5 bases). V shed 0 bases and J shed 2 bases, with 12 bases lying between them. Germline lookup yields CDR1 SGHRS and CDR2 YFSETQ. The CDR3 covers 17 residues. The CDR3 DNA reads TGCGCCAGCAGCTTGGTCGGGGTGCAGGCTGGGGCCAACGTCCTGACTTTC. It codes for CASSLVGVQAGANVLTF.

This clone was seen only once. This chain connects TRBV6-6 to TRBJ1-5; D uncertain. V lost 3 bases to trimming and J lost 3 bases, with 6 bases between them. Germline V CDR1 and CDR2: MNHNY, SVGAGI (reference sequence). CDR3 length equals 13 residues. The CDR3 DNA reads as TGTGCCAGCAGTTATCGGGACAATCAGCCCCAGCATTTT. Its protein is CASSYRDNQPQHF.

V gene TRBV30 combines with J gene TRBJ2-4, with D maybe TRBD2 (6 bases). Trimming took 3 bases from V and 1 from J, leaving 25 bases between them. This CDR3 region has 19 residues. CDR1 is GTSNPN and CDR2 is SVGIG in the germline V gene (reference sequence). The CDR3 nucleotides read TGTGCCTGGAGCCATGTCCTAAGGGTGGGGGGAACGGCCAAAAACATTCAGTACTTC. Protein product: CAWSHVLRVGGTAKNIQYF.

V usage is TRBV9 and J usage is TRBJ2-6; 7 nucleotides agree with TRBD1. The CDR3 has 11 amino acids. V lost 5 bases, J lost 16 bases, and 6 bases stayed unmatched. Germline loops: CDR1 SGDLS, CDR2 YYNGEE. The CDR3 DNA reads TGTGCCAGCAGTCGGGTGACAGGGCTGACTTTC. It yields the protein CASSRVTGLTF.

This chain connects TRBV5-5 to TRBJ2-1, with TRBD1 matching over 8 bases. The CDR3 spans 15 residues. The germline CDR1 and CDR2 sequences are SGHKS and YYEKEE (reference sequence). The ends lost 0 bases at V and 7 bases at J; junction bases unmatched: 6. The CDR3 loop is CASSLVQGAVNEQFF. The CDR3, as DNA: TGTGCCAGCAGCTTGGTCCAGGGGGCTGTTAATGAGCAGTTCTTC.

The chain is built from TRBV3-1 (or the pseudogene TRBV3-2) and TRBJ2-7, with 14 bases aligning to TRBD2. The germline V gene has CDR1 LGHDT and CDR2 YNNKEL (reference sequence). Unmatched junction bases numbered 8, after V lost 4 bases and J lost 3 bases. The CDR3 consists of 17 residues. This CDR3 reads CASSPWVGTSGSYEQYF. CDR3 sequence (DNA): TGTGCCAGCAGCCCCTGGGTCGGGACTAGCGGGAGCTACGAGCAGTACTTC.

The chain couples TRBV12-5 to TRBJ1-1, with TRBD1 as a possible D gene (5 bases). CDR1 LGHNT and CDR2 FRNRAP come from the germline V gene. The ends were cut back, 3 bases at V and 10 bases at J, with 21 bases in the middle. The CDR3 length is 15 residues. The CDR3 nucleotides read TGTGCTAGTGGTTTCGGTTCGCCGGGCCAGGGTGTAGCTTTCTTT. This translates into CASGFGSPGQGVAFF.

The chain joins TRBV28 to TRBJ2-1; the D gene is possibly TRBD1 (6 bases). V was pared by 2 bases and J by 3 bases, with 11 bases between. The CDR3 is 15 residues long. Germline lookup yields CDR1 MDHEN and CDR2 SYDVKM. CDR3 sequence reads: CASSLQGPYYNEQFF. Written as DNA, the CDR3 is TGTGCCAGCAGTTTACAGGGGCCCTACTACAATGAGCAGTTCTTC.

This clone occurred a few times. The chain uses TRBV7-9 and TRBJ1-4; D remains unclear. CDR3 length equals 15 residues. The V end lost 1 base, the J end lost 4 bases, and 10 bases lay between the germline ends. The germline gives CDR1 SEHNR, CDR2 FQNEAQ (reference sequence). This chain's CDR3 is CASSLDSRRNEKLFF. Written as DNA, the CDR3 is TGTGCCAGCAGCTTAGATTCTCGTCGTAATGAAAAACTGTTTTTT.

The CDR3 DNA sequence: TGTGCCAGCAGAGACAGGGTGGGAACTGAAGCTTTCTTT. The encoded protein is CASRDRVGTEAFF. V and J are TRBV11-3 and TRBJ1-1; 7 bases are shared with TRBD1. The germline CDR1 and CDR2 sequences are SGHNT and YENEEA. The CDR3 consists of 13 residues. The ends lost 6 bases at V and 5 bases at J; junction bases unmatched: 6.

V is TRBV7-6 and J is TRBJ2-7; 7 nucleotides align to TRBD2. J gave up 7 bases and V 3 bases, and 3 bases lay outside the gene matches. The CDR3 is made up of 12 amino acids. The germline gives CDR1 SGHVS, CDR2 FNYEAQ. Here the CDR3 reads CASSLAGREQYF. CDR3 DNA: TGTGCCAGCAGCTTGGCCGGGAGGGAGCAGTACTTC.

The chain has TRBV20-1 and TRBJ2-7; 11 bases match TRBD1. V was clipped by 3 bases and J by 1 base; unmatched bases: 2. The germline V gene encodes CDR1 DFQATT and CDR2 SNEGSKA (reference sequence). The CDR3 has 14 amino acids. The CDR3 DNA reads TGCAGTGCTAGTGGGACAGGGGGGTCCTACGAGCAGTACGTC. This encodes CSASGTGGSYEQYV.

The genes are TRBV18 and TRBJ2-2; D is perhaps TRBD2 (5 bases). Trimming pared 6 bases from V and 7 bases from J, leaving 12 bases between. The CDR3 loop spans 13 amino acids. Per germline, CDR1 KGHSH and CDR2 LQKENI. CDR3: CASSGDGGGELFF. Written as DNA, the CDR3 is TGTGCCAGCTCGGGCGATGGAGGCGGGGAGCTGTTTTTT.

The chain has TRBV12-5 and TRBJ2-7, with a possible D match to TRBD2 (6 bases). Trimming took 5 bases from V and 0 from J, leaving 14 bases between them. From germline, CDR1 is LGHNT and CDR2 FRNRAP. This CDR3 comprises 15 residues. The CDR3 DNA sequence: TGTGCTAGTGGTGCGGGGCGGCGAAGCTCCTACGAGCAGTACGTC. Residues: CASGAGRRSSYEQYV.

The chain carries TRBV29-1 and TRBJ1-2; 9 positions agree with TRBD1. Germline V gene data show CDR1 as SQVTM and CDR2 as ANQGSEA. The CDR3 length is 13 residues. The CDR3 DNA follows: TGCACCGCCGGGACAGGGTCTAACTATGGCTACACCTTC. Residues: CTAGTGSNYGYTF.

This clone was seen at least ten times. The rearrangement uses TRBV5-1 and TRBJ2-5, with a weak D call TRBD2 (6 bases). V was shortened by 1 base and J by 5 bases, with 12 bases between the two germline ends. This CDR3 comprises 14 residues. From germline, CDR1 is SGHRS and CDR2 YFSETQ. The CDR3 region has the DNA TGCGCCAGCAGCTTGCCTAGCGAGGGGGAGACCCAGTACTTC. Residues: CASSLPSEGETQYF.

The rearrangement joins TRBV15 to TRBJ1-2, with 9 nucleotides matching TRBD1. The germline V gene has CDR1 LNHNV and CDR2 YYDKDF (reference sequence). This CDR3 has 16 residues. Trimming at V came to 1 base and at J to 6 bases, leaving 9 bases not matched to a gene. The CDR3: CATSRAHPGQGNGYTF. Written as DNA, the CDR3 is TGTGCCACCAGCAGAGCTCATCCGGGACAGGGAAATGGCTACACCTTC. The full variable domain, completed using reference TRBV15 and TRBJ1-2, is DAMVIQNPRYQVTQFGKPVTLSCSQTLNHNVMYWYQQKSSQAPKLLFHYYDKDFNNEADTPDNFQSRRPNTSFCFLDIRSPGLGDTAMYLCATSRAHPGQGNGYTFGSGTRLTVV.

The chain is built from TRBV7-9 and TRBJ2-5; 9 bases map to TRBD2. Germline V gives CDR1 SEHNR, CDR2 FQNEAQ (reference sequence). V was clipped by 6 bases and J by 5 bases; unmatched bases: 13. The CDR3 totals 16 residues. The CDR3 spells CASSYYSGGRIETQYF. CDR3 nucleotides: TGTGCCAGCAGTTATTACAGCGGGGGGAGAATTGAGACCCAGTACTTC.

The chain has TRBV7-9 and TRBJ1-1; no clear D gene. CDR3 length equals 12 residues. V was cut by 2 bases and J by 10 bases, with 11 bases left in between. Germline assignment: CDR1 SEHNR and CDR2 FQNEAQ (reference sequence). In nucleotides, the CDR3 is TGTGCCAGCAGCTTAATCGAAGAGAGAGCTTTCTTT. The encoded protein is CASSLIEERAFF.

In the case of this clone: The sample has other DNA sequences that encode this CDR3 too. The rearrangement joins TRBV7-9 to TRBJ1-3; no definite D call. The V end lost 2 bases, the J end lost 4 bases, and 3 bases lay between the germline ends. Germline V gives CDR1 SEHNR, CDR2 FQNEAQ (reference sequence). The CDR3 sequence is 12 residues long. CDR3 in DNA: TGTGCCAGCAGCTTACAGGGAAACACCATATATTTT. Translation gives CASSLQGNTIYF.

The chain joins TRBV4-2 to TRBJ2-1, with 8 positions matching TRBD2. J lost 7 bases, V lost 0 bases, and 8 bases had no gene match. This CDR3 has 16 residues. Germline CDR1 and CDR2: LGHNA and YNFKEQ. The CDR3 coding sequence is TGTGCCAGCAGCCAAGATGGCAACGGGGGGGATAATGAGCAGTTCTTC. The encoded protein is CASSQDGNGGDNEQFF.

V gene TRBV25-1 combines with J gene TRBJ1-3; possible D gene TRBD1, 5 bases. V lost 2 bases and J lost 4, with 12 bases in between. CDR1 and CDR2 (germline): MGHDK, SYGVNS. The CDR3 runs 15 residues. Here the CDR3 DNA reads TGTGCCAGCAGTGAAAGTAAGGGGTCAGGAAACACCATATATTTT. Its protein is CASSESKGSGNTIYF.

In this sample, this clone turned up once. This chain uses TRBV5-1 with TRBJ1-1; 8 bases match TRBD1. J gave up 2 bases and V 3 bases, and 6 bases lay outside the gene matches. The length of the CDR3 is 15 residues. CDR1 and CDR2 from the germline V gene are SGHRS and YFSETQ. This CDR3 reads CASSYKDRANTEAFF. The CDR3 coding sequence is TGCGCCAGCAGCTACAAGGACAGGGCTAACACTGAAGCTTTCTTT.

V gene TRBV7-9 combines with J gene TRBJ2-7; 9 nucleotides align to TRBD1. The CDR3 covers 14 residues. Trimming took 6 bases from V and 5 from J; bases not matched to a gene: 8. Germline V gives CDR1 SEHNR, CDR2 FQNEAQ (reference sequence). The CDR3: CASRPGQGLHEQYF. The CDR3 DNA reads TGTGCCAGCAGACCGGGACAGGGTCTCCACGAGCAGTACTTC.